These T cell receptor beta chains were read from a single sample in a study of beta chain features in type 1 diabetes. This table comes from immunoSEQ multiplex PCR, and its TCRdb copy is limited to in-frame clones, with some not included. The top ten hold under 0.05% of the sample, which has 350,000 or so clones, around a fifth seen once. The sample consisted of naive CD4+ T cells from blood. These receptor sequences come from a woman aged 18-35 years in good health. CDR3s leave out the opening cysteine and the closing phenylalanine or tryptophan. The order of the fields is CDR3 length, V gene, D gene, J gene, CDR3 protein. A D gene is named only where the DNA matches it firmly.

cdr3_length: 14
v_call: TRBV2
d_call: TRBD2
j_call: TRBJ2-1
cdr3_aa: ASPPGTSGGASEQF

cdr3_length: 15
v_call: TRBV4-2
d_call: TRBD1
j_call: TRBJ2-3
cdr3_aa: ASSPRRQGIFTDTQY

cdr3_length: 14
v_call: TRBV19
d_call: NA
j_call: TRBJ1-2
cdr3_aa: ASSIPRLTGMGGYT

cdr3_length: 13
v_call: TRBV18
d_call: NA
j_call: TRBJ2-3
cdr3_aa: ASSAPGVLANTQY

cdr3_length: 12
v_call: TRBV7-2
d_call: TRBD2
j_call: TRBJ2-7
cdr3_aa: ASSSLAGGYEQY

cdr3_length: 11
v_call: TRBV5-4
d_call: TRBD1
j_call: TRBJ1-1
cdr3_aa: ASSSRQGTEAF

cdr3_length: 11
v_call: TRBV19
d_call: TRBD1
j_call: TRBJ1-5
cdr3_aa: ASAGTGIQPQH

cdr3_length: 10
v_call: TRBV30
d_call: NA
j_call: TRBJ1-1
cdr3_aa: AWNREGLGAF

cdr3_length: 11
v_call: TRBV7-7
d_call: NA
j_call: TRBJ2-1
cdr3_aa: ASSSDSYNEQF

cdr3_length: 12
v_call: TRBV7-9
d_call: NA
j_call: TRBJ2-3
cdr3_aa: ASSLVQDTDTQY

cdr3_length: 11
v_call: TRBV7-3
d_call: NA
j_call: TRBJ2-5
cdr3_aa: ASSLGTQETQY